The clone carrying this T cell receptor (beta chain) was observed a few times. With a J-beta primer mix and a sample-barcoded 5' primer, a second PCR ran about 7 to 11 cycles. MiXCR, applied by TCRdb to the 5' RACE reads, yields one record per CDR3 protein. The data show around 1,800,000 distinct CDR3 sequences, roughly two fifths seen once. Isolated per sample were at least 7 million PBMCs. The data belong to a study of blood T cells in healthy people across ages. The CDR3 totals 11 residues. Germline CDR1 is SQVTM and CDR2 is ANQGSEA. The germline V and J ends were trimmed by 2 bases and 7 bases, with 6 bases remaining between them.

The rearrangement uses TRBV29-1 and TRBJ2-1; D gene unclear. This clonotype was obtained from a human donor in good health. Sequenced: blood. The CDR3 DNA reads as TGCAGCGTTGAATTTGCTAATGAGCAGTTCTTC. It encodes CSVEFANEQFF.